The entry below gives a single T cell receptor (beta chain) sequence along with its context. Its antigen remains unidentified. Time point specified: pre-treatment sample, taken before nivolumab and TIL therapy. This was the immunoSEQ v3 assay. Survey-level samples got 2 million to 2.5 million read pairs; deep-level samples got about 5-6 million. Produced via immunoSEQ multiplex PCR; TCRdb's table is partial and in-frame only. The sample lists about 32,000 clones; 70% to 80% were seen once. The CDR3 has 10 amino acids. Germline values: CDR1 DFQATT, CDR2 SNEGSKA (reference sequence). The V end lost 3 bases, the J end lost 14 bases, and 11 bases lay between the germline ends. This record comes from a study of TIL therapy for anti-PD-1-resistant metastatic lung cancer. Study-wide background: Patients then received nivolumab; progressors got lymphodepletion, TIL and IL-2.

Overall study findings and caveats: Treatment-naive, never-smoker and oncogene-addicted patients were overrepresented in this highly selected cohort. The baseline peripheral repertoire was partially replaced by infused TIL clonotypes that later decayed.

This chain uses TRBV20-1 with TRBJ2-1; tentative D call: TRBD1 (8 bases). The TCR originated in a woman between 30 and 79 years old with non-small cell lung cancer. The material was blood, obtained at baseline. CDR3 in amino acids: CSASTGGEFF. The CDR3 DNA sequence: TGCAGTGCTAGCACAGGGGGGGAGTTCTTC.